This T cell receptor beta chain was obtained from a study of T cell responses to AZD1222 COVID-19 vaccine. Germline CDR1 reads LGHDT; CDR2 reads YNNKEL (reference sequence). This CDR3 has 14 amino acids. With V trimmed by 5 bases and J by 0 bases, 3 bases remained unmatched. The repertoire was sequenced with immunoSEQ multiplex PCR; TCRdb's copy has only in-frame clones and lacks some. This sample yields roughly 96,000 clones, of which 90% are seen a single time; about 28% belongs to the top ten. Broader study findings: Most donors were white British, females outnumbered males, and clonal diversity was possibly underestimated.

Notes on this clone: Its antigen is still unknown.

This chain connects TRBV3-1 (or the pseudogene TRBV3-2) to TRBJ2-7, with TRBD2 matching over 8 bases. The specimen was peripheral blood, collected on day 0 of AZD1222 vaccination. This sequence originates from an adult in good health. The CDR3 sequence: CASSKGLDSYEQYF. CDR3 DNA sequence: TGTGCCAGCAGCAAGGGACTAGACTCCTACGAGCAGTACTTC.